This T cell receptor (beta chain) was captured in a study of T cell responses to AZD1222 COVID-19 vaccine. Clones were read by immunoSEQ multiplex PCR, and TCRdb kept only the in-frame ones, dropping some. The data show over 120,000 clones, 92% seen once. The length of the CDR3 is 13 residues. J was trimmed by 11 bases and V by 6 bases; bases with no gene match: 9. The germline CDR1 and CDR2 sequences are MNHEY and SVGAGI. The receptor was derived from an adult in good health. The chain combines TRBV6-5 with TRBJ1-1; 10 bases are a match to TRBD1. Sequences were derived from peripheral blood, sampled on day 0 of AZD1222 vaccination. DNA of the CDR3: TGTGCCAGCAGGGCCCCGGGACAGGGGATTGCTTTCTTT. It codes for CASRAPGQGIAFF.